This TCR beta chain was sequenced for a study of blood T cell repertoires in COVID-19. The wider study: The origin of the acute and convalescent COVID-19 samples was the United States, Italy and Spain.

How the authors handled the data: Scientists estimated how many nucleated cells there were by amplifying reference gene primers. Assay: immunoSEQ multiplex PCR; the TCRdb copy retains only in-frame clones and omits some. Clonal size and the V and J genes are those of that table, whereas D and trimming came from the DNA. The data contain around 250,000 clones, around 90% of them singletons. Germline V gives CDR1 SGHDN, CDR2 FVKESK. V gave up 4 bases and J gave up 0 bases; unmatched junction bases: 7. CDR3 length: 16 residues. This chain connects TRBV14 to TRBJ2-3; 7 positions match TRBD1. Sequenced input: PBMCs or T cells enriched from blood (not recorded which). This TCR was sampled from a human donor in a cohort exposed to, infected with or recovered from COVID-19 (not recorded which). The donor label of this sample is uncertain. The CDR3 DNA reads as TGTGCCAGCAGCCTCTGGGACAGAACTAGCACAGATACGCAGTATTTT. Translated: CASSLWDRTSTDTQYF.